This T cell receptor beta chain was documented in a study of shared clonotypes between healthy human individuals. A remark on this clone: Its target is unknown.

Whole-study findings and limits: Researchers found naive subsets generally carried larger estimated richness than memory subsets. Clonotype sharing among donors was thought likely to change with sequencing depth.

The assay was immunoSEQ multiplex PCR, and TCRdb's table has in-frame clones only and misses some. Among some 1,400,000 clones, roughly 96% were seen once, and the ten largest hold over 1%. Donors had no recently reported acute infections or vaccinations and were HIV-negative. V shed 0 bases and J shed 1 base, with 6 bases lying between them. The length of the CDR3 is 14 residues. Germline-derived CDR1 and CDR2 are MNHNY and SVGAGI (reference sequence). This sequence was found in a man aged 30-40 years in good health. This rearrangement joins TRBV6-6 to TRBJ2-5; no clear D gene. The sequenced material came from naive CD4+ T cells sorted from blood. Stated subset: CD45RA+ positively selected. The CDR3 here is CASSYSAAQETQYF. The CDR3 DNA is TGTGCCAGCAGTTACTCGGCAGCCCAAGAGACCCAGTACTTC.